This TCR beta chain was profiled in a study of cytomegalovirus exposure and HLA in healthy donors. Whole-study findings and limits: TCR beta chain V- and J-gene trimming was linked, in a later analysis, to a missense variant in DCLRE1C. Later analysis reportedly placed an Asian-associated ancestry cluster below the roughly 680-donor mean in N-insertions.

As to this clone: Its antigen is not known. The germline gene is not matched at one end of the junction; a read error may be the cause.

Germline V gene lookup returns CDR1 MGHRA and CDR2 YSYEKL. The CDR3 is 18 amino acids. Researchers ran the PCR with 60 Vbeta and 13 Jbeta primers. Measured with immunoSEQ multiplex PCR; TCRdb has only the in-frame clones, and not every one. Altogether about 180,000 clones are present, about 80% being singletons, with the ten largest covering roughly 0.64%. When sampled, the donors appeared nominally healthy, though they likely had unrecorded immune exposures. This chain uses TRBV4-1 with TRBJ2-4; TRBD1 matches at 7 bases. The clonotype originates from a woman aged 40 to 50 in good health and CMV-seronegative. Source material: PBMCs. The CDR3 here is CASTQDGIRQGSKNIQYF. The CDR3 bases are TGCGCCAGCACCCAAGATGGGATAAGACAGGGCAGCAAAAACATTCAGTACTTC.